This paragraph reports one T cell receptor (beta chain). Its antigen remains unknown. This record comes from a study of a mutant IDH1 vaccine in newly diagnosed glioma. Background on the study: Vaccination started 4-6 weeks after radiotherapy alone, or with temozolomide cycles. Sex distribution of treated patients was about 62% male and about 38% female; mean age was about 41 years.

The time point here: week 35, safety follow-up. Each dose delivered 300 ug of mutant IDH1 20-mer peptide subcutaneously with imiquimod. Patients underwent eight vaccinations, which took place in weeks 1, 3, 5, 7, 11, 15, 19 and 23. New WHO grade 3 or 4 IDH1-mutant, ATRX-lost astrocytomas were present in all donors. Measured with immunoSEQ multiplex PCR; TCRdb has only the in-frame clones, and not every one. Here the sample spans tens of thousands of clones, roughly 80% being singletons. The CDR3 is 15 amino acids. Germline assignment: CDR1 SGHTA and CDR2 FQGNSA. The junction had 7 bases not matched to a gene; V was cut back by 5 bases and J by 1 base.

The source was PBMCs, collected from a glioma patient whose treatment included an IDH1 peptide vaccine. The chain employs TRBV7-2 and TRBJ1-1; 7 nucleotides match TRBD1. The source of this sequence is a man aged 25 to 40 with glioma. The CDR3 DNA sequence: TGTGCCAGCAGCGCCGGACAGGTGACGAACACTGAAGCTTTCTTT. Translating it yields CASSAGQVTNTEAFF.